The next 20 T cell receptor beta chains were all read from a single sample in a study of blood T cell repertoires in COVID-19. This table comes from immunoSEQ multiplex PCR, and its TCRdb copy is limited to in-frame clones, with some not included. The sample has 250,000 to 300,000 clones; approximately 87% are singletons. The sample taken for sequencing was peripheral blood. The receptor set was obtained from a woman between 25 and 40 years old with COVID-19, enrolled during active disease.

The chain employs TRBV7-2 and TRBJ1-1, with TRBD1 as a possible D gene (5 bases). There are 13 residues in the CDR3. Trimming left V 8 bases short and J 4 bases short, with 14 bases between. CDR1 is SGHTA, CDR2 FQGNSA, per germline. CDR3 sequence (DNA): TGTGCCAGCTTAGGGGCCTGGGGCACTGAAGCTTTCTTT. Protein product: CASLGAWGTEAFF.

The chain combines TRBV14 with TRBJ2-7, with D perhaps matching TRBD2 (6 bases). The CDR3 has 15 residues. The V end was cut by 2 bases, the J end by 2 bases, with 13 bases between. The germline V gene has CDR1 SGHDN and CDR2 FVKESK. Written as DNA, the CDR3 is TGTGCCAGCAGCCAACAGGCGGGGCCCGCCTACGAGCAGTACTTC. Its protein product is CASSQQAGPAYEQYF.

The V and J genes are TRBV7-8 and TRBJ2-7; no reliable D call. The CDR3 runs 11 residues. V was trimmed by 5 bases and J by 2 bases, leaving 4 bases between them. From germline, CDR1 is SGHVS and CDR2 FQNEAQ. DNA for the CDR3: TGTGCCAGCAGCAACACCTACGAGCAGTACTTC. This encodes CASSNTYEQYF.

This clone appeared a few times. The genes are TRBV19 and TRBJ2-1; D unresolved. The germline gives CDR1 LNHDA, CDR2 SQIVND (reference sequence). V was trimmed by 0 bases and J by 7 bases, leaving 7 bases between them. This CDR3 contains 13 residues. The CDR3 bases are TGTGCCAGTAGTATAGACAGAGCGAATGAGCAGTTCTTC. Protein sequence: CASSIDRANEQFF.

In the case of this clone: Its ends do not fully match the called genes, so a read error is possible. The chain recombines TRBV3-1 (or the pseudogene TRBV3-2) with TRBJ2-1, with D maybe TRBD1 (6 bases). The CDR3 consists of 13 residues. The germline V gene has CDR1 LGHDT and CDR2 YNNKEL (reference sequence). CDR3 DNA sequence: TGTGCCAGCAGCCAAACAGGGATGGGTGTTGAGGTCTTC. It translates to CASSQTGMGVEVF.

The chain uses TRBV30 and TRBJ2-3; D possibly corresponds to TRBD1 (6 bases). V dropped 2 bases and J dropped 8 bases, with 8 bases sitting between them. This CDR3 spans 11 amino acids. Germline assignment: CDR1 GTSNPN and CDR2 SVGIG (reference sequence). The CDR3 DNA is TGTGCCTGGAGTCTAGGGGGTACGCAGTATTTT. This gives the protein CAWSLGGTQYF. Full variable domain (remainder filled in from reference TRBV30 and TRBJ2-3): SQTIHQWPATLVQPVGSPLSLECTVEGTSNPNLYWYRQAAGRGLQLLFYSVGIGQISSEVPQNLSASRPQDRQFILSSKKLLLSDSGFYLCAWSLGGTQYFGPGTRLTVL.

The rearrangement links TRBV6-1 to TRBJ2-3; no clear D. The length of the CDR3 is 17 residues. Germline V gene sequence: CDR1 MNHNS, CDR2 SASEGT. Trimming took off 1 base at V and 2 bases at J, with 16 bases between the two ends. DNA for the CDR3: TGTGCCAGCAGTGAAGATCCCACGCCCATACACACAGATACGCAGTATTTT. It specifies CASSEDPTPIHTDTQYF.

This clone was observed a few times. This sequence joins TRBV7-9 and TRBJ1-6; D is undetermined. The CDR3 sequence is 13 residues long. Germline V CDR1 and CDR2: SEHNR, FQNEAQ (reference sequence). V gave up 1 base and J gave up 13 bases, with 11 bases separating them. The CDR3 loop is CASSLVGYPPLHF. The CDR3 DNA reads TGTGCCAGCAGCTTAGTCGGGTATCCCCCCCTCCACTTT. Using reference TRBV7-9 and TRBJ1-6 for the parts outside the CDR3, the full variable domain is DTGVSQNPRHKITKRGQNVTFRCDPISEHNRLYWYRQTLGQGPEFLTYFQNEAQLEKSRLLSDRFSAERPKGSFSTLEIQRTEQGDSAMYLCASSLVGYPPLHFGNGTRLTVT.

This chain joins TRBV28 and TRBJ1-4; a possible D gene is TRBD1 (6 bases). CDR1 is MDHEN, CDR2 SYDVKM, per germline. This CDR3 is built from 15 residues. The V gene lost 6 bases and the J gene lost 8 bases, with 19 bases spanning the gap. As DNA, the CDR3 is TGTGCCAGCAGAGAGGGCAGGGGTGTTAGGGAAAAACTGTTTTTT. It encodes CASREGRGVREKLFF.

The gene calls are TRBV7-9 and TRBJ2-3; TRBD2 agrees at 7 bases. Germline V lookup: CDR1 SEHNR, CDR2 FQNEAQ (reference sequence). This CDR3 comprises 11 residues. V shed 8 bases and J 5 bases; nucleotides not matched to a gene: 1. The CDR3 coding sequence is TGTGCCAGCGAGCGGGAAGATACGCAGTATTTT. Translated: CASEREDTQYF.

This chain uses TRBV28 with TRBJ2-7, with a weak D call TRBD1 (5 bases). Looked up from germline, CDR1 is MDHEN and CDR2 is SYDVKM. Deletions cut 6 bases from V and 7 bases from J, with 16 bases between. This CDR3 has 13 residues. The CDR3 bases are TGTGCCAGCAGCCTCTCAGGGAACGGAGAGCAGTACTTC. Translating it yields CASSLSGNGEQYF. Filled out from reference TRBV28 and TRBJ2-7, the complete variable domain reads DVKVTQSSRYLVKRTGEKVFLECVQDMDHENMFWYRQDPGLGLRLIYFSYDVKMKEKGDIPEGYSVSREKKERFSLILESASTNQTSMYLCASSLSGNGEQYFGPGTRLTVT.

This clone was picked up a small number of times. The J gene is TRBJ2-7, the V gene TRBV4-1; D not resolved. V was cut by 8 bases and J by 2 bases, with 13 bases left in between. This CDR3 is built from 13 residues. Germline CDR1 and CDR2: MGHRA and YSYEKL. The CDR3 reads CASSPGPTYEQYF. CDR3 coding DNA: TGCGCCAGCTCACCGGGTCCGACCTACGAGCAGTACTTC.

This sequence joins TRBV4-1 and TRBJ1-2; D gene unclear. V dropped 4 bases and J dropped 1 base, with 13 bases sitting between them. The CDR3 runs 15 residues. Germline lookup yields CDR1 MGHRA and CDR2 YSYEKL. Here the CDR3 DNA reads TGCGCCAGCAGCCCCCAAGTACACCTTAACTATGGCTACACCTTC. Translating it yields CASSPQVHLNYGYTF.

This chain joins TRBV19 and TRBJ1-5, with D possibly being TRBD1 (6 bases). V lost 10 bases to trimming and J lost 0 bases, with 16 bases between them. Germline-derived CDR1 and CDR2 are LNHDA and SQIVND (reference sequence). The CDR3 has 15 residues. In DNA form, the CDR3 reads TGTGCCACCGAGGGGGGGTTTTATAGCAATCAGCCCCAGCATTTT. Translating gives CATEGGFYSNQPQHF.

The chain links TRBV19 to TRBJ1-3, with D hard to call. The CDR3 totals 15 residues. The ends were cut back, 7 bases at V and 3 bases at J, with 16 bases in the middle. Germline V gene data show CDR1 as LNHDA and CDR2 as SQIVND (reference sequence). CDR3 loop: CASTVWYQDGNTIYF. The CDR3 region has the DNA TGTGCCAGTACGGTTTGGTATCAAGATGGAAACACCATATATTTT.

V usage is TRBV5-1 and J usage is TRBJ2-2, with 11 bases that match TRBD2. Germline CDR1 and CDR2: SGHRS and YFSETQ. This CDR3 comprises 15 residues. After removal of 6 bases from V and 2 bases from J, the junction contained 3 bases not matched to a gene. DNA for the CDR3: TGCGCCAGCACTAGCGGGGGGCCCAACACCGGGGAGCTGTTTTTT. This gives the protein CASTSGGPNTGELFF.

The genes are TRBV20-1 and TRBJ1-3; D unresolved. Germline assignment: CDR1 DFQATT and CDR2 SNEGSKA (reference sequence). Trimming left V 3 bases short and J 4 bases short, with 13 bases between. The CDR3 covers 14 residues. CDR3 in DNA: TGCAGTGCTAGTCGGCAGTTCGGGGGAAACACCATATATTTT. It encodes CSASRQFGGNTIYF.

This clone was detected a few times. V usage is TRBV5-1 and J usage is TRBJ1-1, with TRBD1 matching 12 bases. The CDR3 has 17 residues. J gave up 0 bases and V 4 bases, and 7 bases lay outside the gene matches. From germline, CDR1 is SGHRS and CDR2 YFSETQ. The CDR3 DNA sequence: TGCGCCAGCAGCCAGGGACAGGGGGCGCGGATGAACACTGAAGCTTTCTTT. The encoded protein is CASSQGQGARMNTEAFF.

The chain has TRBV20-1 and TRBJ2-1; D may be TRBD2 (7 bases). The CDR3 loop spans 14 amino acids. V lost 3 bases and J lost 7, with 16 bases in between. Germline-derived CDR1 and CDR2 are DFQATT and SNEGSKA (reference sequence). The CDR3 sequence is CSASWRGGHNEQFF. The CDR3 nucleotides read TGCAGTGCTAGTTGGAGGGGGGGCCATAATGAGCAGTTCTTC.

The chain couples TRBV4-1 to TRBJ2-6, with 10 positions matching TRBD1. The V gene's germline CDR1 is MGHRA and CDR2 YSYEKL. This CDR3 is 18 amino acids long. Germline trimming cut 0 bases from V and 3 bases from J; bases unmatched to any gene: 5. This chain's CDR3 is CASSQEATGGRGANVLTF. Written as DNA, the CDR3 is TGCGCCAGCAGCCAAGAGGCGACAGGGGGCCGTGGGGCCAACGTCCTGACTTTC.